The present T cell receptor beta chain was sequenced within a study of control samples from healthy donors and cancer patients. The germline V gene has CDR1 ENHRY and CDR2 SYGVKD. This CDR3 has 15 residues. J lost 6 bases, V lost 5 bases, and 12 bases had no gene match. Assay used: immunoSEQ multiplex PCR; TCRdb lists only in-frame clones, some missing. There are about 94,000 clones in the sample; 90% occur only once, and less than 4.5% lies in the top ten. This rearrangement joins TRBV10-3 to TRBJ1-2, with TRBD1 matching 7 bases. Sequencing was done on a sample of blood. The clonotype originates from a woman aged 18 to 35 in good health. The CDR3 DNA reads as TGTGCCATCAGTCTTACAGGGGTAGATTCCGATGGCTACACCTTC. The encoded protein is CAISLTGVDSDGYTF.